This paragraph reports one T cell receptor beta chain. The trim removed 4 bases at V and 6 bases at J, leaving 10 bases unmatched. Germline lookup yields CDR1 LNHDA and CDR2 SQIVND (reference sequence). The CDR3 is 15 residues long. Under the authors' procedure: Amplification with reference gene primers provided the estimates of nucleated cell counts. Method: immunoSEQ multiplex PCR; TCRdb's copy keeps in-frame clones and lacks some. Clone size and the V and J calls come from that table; the DNA yielded D and trimming. Counted here are about 190,000 clones, more than 70% occurring once; the ten biggest clones make up approximately 2.9%. The entry originates in a study of blood T cell repertoires in COVID-19. In the study overall: Samples of COVID-19 (acute and convalescent) were obtained from the United States, Italy and Spain. Sources were T cells, B-cell-depleted T cells, or PBMCs; the material itself was cDNA or gDNA.

The clonotype originates from a woman older than 75 with active or convalescent COVID-19. The sample consisted of peripheral blood. The chain carries TRBV19 and TRBJ2-3, with 7 bases matching TRBD1. The CDR3 nucleotides are TGTGCCAGTAGTACTCCGACAGGGTTGACGGATACGCAGTATTTT. Translated: CASSTPTGLTDTQYF.